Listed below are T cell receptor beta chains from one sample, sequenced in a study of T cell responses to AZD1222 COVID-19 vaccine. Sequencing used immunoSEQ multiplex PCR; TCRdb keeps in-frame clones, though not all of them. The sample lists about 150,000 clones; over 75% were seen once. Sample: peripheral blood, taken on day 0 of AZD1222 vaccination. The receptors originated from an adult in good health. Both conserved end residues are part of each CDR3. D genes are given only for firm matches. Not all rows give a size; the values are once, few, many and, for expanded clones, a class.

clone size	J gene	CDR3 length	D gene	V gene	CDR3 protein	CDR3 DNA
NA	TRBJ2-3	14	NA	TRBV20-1	CSASLQGRADTQYF	TGCAGTGCTAGTTTACAGGGTAGAGCAGATACGCAGTATTTT
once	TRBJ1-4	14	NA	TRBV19	CASSIQGWNEKLFF	TGTGCCAGTAGTATCCAGGGGTGGAATGAAAAACTGTTTTTT
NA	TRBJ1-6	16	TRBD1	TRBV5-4	CASSTYRTGSNSPLHF	TGTGCCAGCAGCACGTACCGGACAGGGAGTAATTCACCCCTCCACTTT
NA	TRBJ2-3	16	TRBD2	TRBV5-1	CASSPEAGAGTDTQYF	TGCGCCAGCAGCCCCGAAGCGGGAGCCGGCACAGATACGCAGTATTTT
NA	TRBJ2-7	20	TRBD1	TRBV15	CATSRESPEGLTGTYYEQYF	TGTGCCACCAGCAGAGAAAGCCCCGAGGGTCTGACAGGGACCTACTACGAGCAGTACTTC
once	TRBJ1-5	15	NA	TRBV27	CASSLLAFGNQPQHF	TGTGCCAGCAGTTTGCTCGCTTTCGGCAATCAGCCCCAGCATTTT
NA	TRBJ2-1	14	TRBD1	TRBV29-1	CSVEWQGANNEQFF	TGCAGCGTTGAATGGCAGGGGGCAAACAATGAGCAGTTCTTC
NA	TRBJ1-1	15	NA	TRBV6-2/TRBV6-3	CASSYPQDMNTEAFF	TGTGCCAGCAGTTACCCCCAGGACATGAACACTGAAGCTTTCTTT
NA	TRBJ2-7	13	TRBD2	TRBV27	CASNRAGAYEQYF	TGTGCCAGCAATCGGGCGGGAGCCTACGAGCAGTACTTC
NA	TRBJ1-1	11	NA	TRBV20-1	CSVPRGDTIEF	TGCAGTGTACCTCGGGGGGACACGATCGAGTTT
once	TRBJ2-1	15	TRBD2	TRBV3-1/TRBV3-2	CASSQLAGLHNEQFF	TGTGCCAGCAGCCAACTAGCGGGCCTCCACAATGAGCAGTTCTTC
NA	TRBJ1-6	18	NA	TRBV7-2	CASSLALRRQARGSPLHF	TGTGCCAGCAGCTTAGCACTACGTAGACAGGCCCGGGGTTCACCCCTCCACTTT
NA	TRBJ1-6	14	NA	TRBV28	CASSPGRYNSPLHF	TGTGCCAGCAGTCCGGGACGGTATAATTCACCCCTCCACTTT
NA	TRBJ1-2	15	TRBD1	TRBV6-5	CASRSQGALNYGYTF	TGTGCCAGCAGATCCCAGGGGGCGCTGAACTATGGCTACACCTTC
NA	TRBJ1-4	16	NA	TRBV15	CATSRGQGRSNEKLFF	TGTGCCACCAGCAGAGGTCAGGGGCGTTCTAATGAAAAACTGTTTTTT
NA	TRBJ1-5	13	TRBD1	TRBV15	CATSRTGDQPQHF	TGTGCCACCAGCAGGACAGGGGATCAGCCCCAGCATTTT
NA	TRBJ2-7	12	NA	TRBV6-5	CASRRETYEQYF	TGTGCCAGCCGGCGGGAAACCTACGAGCAGTACTTC
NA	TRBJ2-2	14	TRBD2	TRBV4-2	CASSSWRGAGELFF	TGTGCCAGCAGCTCATGGCGGGGGGCCGGGGAGCTGTTTTTT
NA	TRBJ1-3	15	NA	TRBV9	CASSVGGSFGNTIYF	TGTGCCAGCAGCGTAGGAGGGTCGTTCGGAAACACCATATATTTT
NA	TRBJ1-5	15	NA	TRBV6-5	CASVSFRGPDQPQHF	TGTGCCAGCGTAAGTTTCCGGGGGCCCGATCAGCCCCAGCATTTT
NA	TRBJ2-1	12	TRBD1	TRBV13	CASSLGDRVEFF	TGTGCCAGCAGCTTAGGGGACAGGGTCGAGTTCTTC
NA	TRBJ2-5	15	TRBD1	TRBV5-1	CASSKTGTGVETQYF	TGCGCCAGCAGCAAAACCGGGACAGGGGTTGAGACCCAGTACTTC
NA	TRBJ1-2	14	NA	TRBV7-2	CASSLRARAYGYTF	TGTGCCAGCAGCCTGAGGGCCAGGGCCTATGGCTACACCTTC
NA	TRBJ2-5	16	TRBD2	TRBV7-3	CASSSQTSGAQETQYF	TGTGCCAGCAGCTCCCAGACTAGCGGGGCTCAAGAGACCCAGTACTTC
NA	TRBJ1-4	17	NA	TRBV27	CASSYRQEAVANEKLFF	TGTGCCAGCAGTTATCGTCAGGAAGCGGTTGCTAATGAAAAACTGTTTTTT
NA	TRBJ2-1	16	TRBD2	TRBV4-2	CASSQEEGGAYNEQFF	TGTGCCAGCAGCCAAGAGGAGGGAGGGGCCTACAATGAGCAGTTCTTC
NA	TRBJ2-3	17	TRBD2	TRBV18	CASSPNGIAGGTDTQYF	TGTGCCAGCTCACCAAATGGAATAGCGGGGGGCACAGATACGCAGTATTTT
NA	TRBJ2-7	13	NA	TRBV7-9	CASSYGQTYEQYF	TGTGCCAGCAGCTATGGGCAGACCTACGAGCAGTACTTC
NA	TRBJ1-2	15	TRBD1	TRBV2	CASRLQQGTNYGYTF	TGTGCCAGCAGACTTCAACAGGGGACTAACTATGGCTACACCTTC
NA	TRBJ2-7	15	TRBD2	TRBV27	CARSLWGGGPGEQYF	TGTGCCCGCAGTTTATGGGGGGGAGGGCCCGGGGAGCAGTACTTC
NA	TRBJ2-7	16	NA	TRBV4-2	CASSQPPWRELYEQYF	TGTGCCAGCAGCCAACCGCCCTGGAGGGAGCTCTACGAGCAGTACTTC
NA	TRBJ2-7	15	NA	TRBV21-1	CASSTWVPRMDEQYF	TGTGCCAGCAGTACCTGGGTCCCACGGATGGACGAGCAGTACTTC
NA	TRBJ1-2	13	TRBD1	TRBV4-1	CASSQTGDYGYTF	TGCGCCAGCAGCCAAACAGGGGATTATGGCTACACCTTC